The clone carrying this T cell receptor (beta chain) was picked up a small number of times. Its cognate antigen is unknown. It was template switching that added a universal primer site, and there were unique molecular identifiers on the cDNA. From the 5' RACE reads, TCRdb called clonotypes with MiXCR, one entry per CDR3 protein. This table holds 350,000 to 450,000 distinct CDR3 sequences, under 20% found once. This CDR3 comprises 15 residues. Germline V gives CDR1 MNHNS, CDR2 SASEGT. The V gene end was trimmed by 7 bases and the J gene end by 3 bases; junction bases not matched to a gene: 7. This specimen belongs to a study of identical twins. Points from the study as a whole: In monozygotic twins, models underestimated the sharing of out-of-frame TCR alpha. The conclusions drew on cross-sectional statistical analysis instead of tracking the same donors.

The chain has TRBV6-1 and TRBJ2-3; TRBD1 matches at 10 bases. The sample taken for sequencing was naive T cells sorted from blood. This receptor was identified in a man over 45 in good health. The CDR3 nucleotides are TGTGCCAGCAAACTAGGACAGGGGGTAACAGATACGCAGTATTTT. Translation: CASKLGQGVTDTQYF.